This T cell receptor (beta chain) is from a study of T cell clonality in common variable immunodeficiency. Assay used: immunoSEQ multiplex PCR; TCRdb lists only in-frame clones, some missing. The sample was found to contain about 39,000 clones, and every one recurs. General study points: TCRbeta clonality was increased in CVID versus healthy controls.

V lost 3 bases to trimming and J lost 8 bases; unmatched junction nucleotides: 6. This CDR3 contains 15 residues. Germline loops: CDR1 SNHLY, CDR2 FYNNEI. This clone was recorded many times. The antigen is undetermined. The read falls 3 residues short of the CDR3 end, and the missing part is taken from the germline J gene. The sequence was collected from a person aged 18 to 75 in good health. Sequencing was carried out using peripheral blood mononuclear cells. The chain has TRBV2 and TRBJ2-1; 11 bases agree with TRBD2. CDR3 amino acids: CASSDTSGRVHEQFF. The CDR3 DNA, read in part, is TGTGCCAGCAGTGATACTAGCGGGAGAGTGCATGAG. Full variable domain (remainder filled in from reference TRBV2 and TRBJ2-1): EPEVTQTPSHQVTQMGQEVILRCVPISNHLYFYWYRQILGQKVEFLVSFYNNEISEKSEIFDDQFSVERPDGSNFTLKIRSTKLEDSAMYFCASSDTSGRVHEQFFGPGTRLTVL.